The 20 T cell receptor beta chains below were found in one sample sequenced in a study of response to subunit inactivated influenza vaccine. TCRdb re-called the RT-PCR reads through MiXCR, storing one row per CDR3 protein. The data contain about 650,000 distinct CDR3 sequences, more than 15% of them singletons. Here the sequenced sample was PBMCs from blood, taken 11 to 12 days after vaccination. Source of these receptors: a man over 45 who received an inactivated influenza vaccine.

Only a few counts were recorded for this clonotype. The chain recombines TRBV28 with TRBJ2-7; 7 bases line up with TRBD1. V lost 4 bases, J lost 4 bases, and 7 bases stayed unmatched. Looked up from germline, CDR1 is MDHEN and CDR2 is SYDVKM. This CDR3 has 14 residues. The CDR3 nucleotides are TGTGCCAGCAGTTCCGGACAGGCTCCTTACGAGCAGTACTTC. Its protein product is CASSSGQAPYEQYF.

This clonotype has more than one count but fewer than ten. The rearrangement uses TRBV11-1 and TRBJ2-4; TRBD1 matches at 11 bases. Per germline, CDR1 SGHAT and CDR2 FQDESV (reference sequence). The CDR3 totals 18 residues. V gave up 3 bases and J gave up 0 bases; unmatched junction bases: 7. CDR3: CASSLGGQGAVAKNIQYF. The CDR3 coding sequence is TGTGCCAGCAGCTTGGGCGGACAGGGGGCGGTAGCCAAAAACATTCAGTACTTC.

The V call is TRBV10-3, the J call TRBJ2-3; TRBD1 might be the D (6 bases). Between the trimmed V and J ends, which lost 9 bases and 2 bases, there was a span of 12 bases. The germline V gene encodes CDR1 ENHRY and CDR2 SYGVKD. This CDR3 spans 13 amino acids. CDR3 protein: CAIRDILTDTQYF. The CDR3 nucleotides read TGTGCCATTCGGGACATACTCACAGATACGCAGTATTTT.

This clonotype was recorded many times. The J gene is TRBJ2-1, the V gene TRBV4-3; 8 bases align to TRBD1. The germline gives CDR1 LGHNA, CDR2 YSLEER. The CDR3 covers 16 residues. J was trimmed by 3 bases and V by 0 bases; bases with no gene match: 4. For the CDR3, the DNA is TGCGCCAGCAGCCAAGATCTAGACAGGGGCTACAATGAGCAGTTCTTC. Protein sequence: CASSQDLDRGYNEQFF.

The chain has TRBV7-8 and TRBJ2-3; TRBD2 agrees at 9 bases. Germline V gives CDR1 SGHVS, CDR2 FQNEAQ. Trimming at V came to 5 bases and at J to 9 bases, leaving 9 bases not matched to a gene. The CDR3 has 14 amino acids. CDR3 nucleotide sequence: TGTGCCAGCAGCCCAACTAGCGGGCGTCTGACGCAGTATTTT. It encodes CASSPTSGRLTQYF.

V and J are TRBV7-2 and TRBJ2-5; 9 bases align to TRBD2. This CDR3 spans 15 amino acids. V lost 3 bases and J lost 7; bases outside the gene matches: 9. Germline V gene lookup returns CDR1 SGHTA and CDR2 FQGNSA. CDR3 bases: TGTGCCAGCAGCTTGGGTGGGCTAGCGGGGACGACCCAGTACTTC. Residues: CASSLGGLAGTTQYF.

This clonotype was counted a few times. The genes are TRBV6-6 and TRBJ2-3; 12 positions match TRBD1. The CDR3 length is 13 residues. Trimming at V came to 11 bases and at J to 7 bases, leaving 7 bases not matched to a gene. CDR1 is MNHNY, CDR2 SVGAGI, per germline (reference sequence). This CDR3 reads CACGTGGANTQYF. The CDR3 nucleotides read TGTGCCTGCGGGACAGGGGGCGCGAATACGCAGTATTTT.

This clonotype turned up a few times. V and J are TRBV4-1 and TRBJ2-1, with TRBD2 as a possible D gene (7 bases). The CDR3 has 16 amino acids. Germline-derived CDR1 and CDR2 are MGHRA and YSYEKL. V lost 0 bases and J lost 9, with 18 bases in between. The CDR3 reads CASSQDRGASSGEQFF. The CDR3 region has the DNA TGCGCCAGCAGCCAAGATCGGGGGGCGTCATCCGGTGAGCAGTTCTTC.

This clonotype was counted only a few times. V usage is TRBV6-5 and J usage is TRBJ2-7; TRBD1 aligns across 10 bases. The CDR3 totals 15 residues. CDR1 is MNHEY, CDR2 SVGAGI, per germline. J lost 6 bases, V lost 5 bases, and 10 bases had no gene match. Here the CDR3 DNA reads TGTGCCAGCAGTCTACGACCGGGACAGGGGTTCGAGCAGTACTTC. Translated, it gives CASSLRPGQGFEQYF.

This chain uses TRBV12-3 or TRBV12-4 with TRBJ2-7; possible D gene TRBD2, 7 bases. Trimming took off 4 bases at V and 3 bases at J, with 16 bases between the two ends. There are 15 residues in the CDR3. The CDR3 region is CASSSREQGYYEQYF. Here the CDR3 DNA reads TGTGCCAGCAGTTCGCGGGAGCAGGGGTACTACGAGCAGTACTTC.

This clonotype has just a few counts. The J gene is TRBJ2-2, the V gene TRBV7-2; tentatively, D is TRBD1 or TRBD2 (5 bases each). The V gene's germline CDR1 is SGHTA and CDR2 FQGNSA. CDR3 length equals 15 residues. Between the trimmed V and J ends, which lost 5 bases and 5 bases, there was a span of 15 bases. The CDR3 DNA is TGTGCCAGCAGCAAACGGGGCACAAGGACCGGGGAGCTGTTTTTT. Residues: CASSKRGTRTGELFF.

This clonotype turned up a few times. The chain combines TRBV20-1 with TRBJ2-1; perhaps TRBD1 as D (5 bases). This CDR3 has 16 amino acids. V was pared by 0 bases and J by 0 bases, with 12 bases between. CDR1 DFQATT and CDR2 SNEGSKA come from the germline V gene (reference sequence). The CDR3 here is CSARDPGASSYNEQFF. The CDR3 DNA sequence: TGCAGTGCTAGAGATCCTGGGGCGAGCTCCTACAATGAGCAGTTCTTC.

The J gene is TRBJ2-1, the V gene TRBV6-2 or TRBV6-3, with 14 positions matching TRBD2. Germline V lookup: CDR1 MNHEY, CDR2 SVGEGT. The CDR3 has 21 amino acids. V shed 0 bases and J 0 bases; nucleotides not matched to a gene: 10. The CDR3 here is CASSYSGLAGDHVSSYNEQFF. DNA for the CDR3: TGTGCCAGCAGTTACTCGGGACTAGCGGGGGACCATGTAAGCTCCTACAATGAGCAGTTCTTC.

This sequence joins TRBV9 and TRBJ2-1, with D perhaps matching TRBD2 (6 bases). Germline assignment: CDR1 SGDLS and CDR2 YYNGEE. The CDR3 totals 16 residues. Trimming took 4 bases from V and 0 from J, leaving 14 bases between them. The CDR3 DNA reads as TGTGCCAGCAGCCCGCGACTAGTAGGCTCCTACAATGAGCAGTTCTTC. Translated, it gives CASSPRLVGSYNEQFF.

This clonotype has only a few counts. J is TRBJ2-2 and V is TRBV5-1; D possibly corresponds to TRBD1 (6 bases). V dropped 4 bases and J dropped 6 bases, with 13 bases sitting between them. The germline CDR1 and CDR2 sequences are SGHRS and YFSETQ. The CDR3 is made up of 14 amino acids. In nucleotides, the CDR3 is TGCGCCAGCAGCCTACAGGGAGTCGCCGGGGAGCTGTTTTTT. It yields the protein CASSLQGVAGELFF.

This clonotype was seen a handful of times. The chain employs TRBV5-1 and TRBJ2-7, with 7 bases fitting TRBD1. This CDR3 comprises 14 residues. Trimming cost V 4 bases and J 3 bases; bases outside gene matches: 7. Germline CDR1 and CDR2: SGHRS and YFSETQ. The CDR3 loop is CASSREGQSYEQYF. The CDR3 DNA sequence: TGCGCCAGCAGCCGAGAGGGACAGAGCTACGAGCAGTACTTC.

Many counts were recorded for this clonotype. V usage is TRBV20-1 and J usage is TRBJ2-1; 7 nucleotides agree with TRBD2. Germline V CDR1 and CDR2: DFQATT, SNEGSKA (reference sequence). There are 14 residues in the CDR3. V was clipped by 4 bases and J by 0 bases; unmatched bases: 3. The CDR3 nucleotides read TGCAGTGCTATGAGCGGGGACTCCTACAATGAGCAGTTCTTC. Its protein product is CSAMSGDSYNEQFF.

CDR3 in amino acids: CASRPLGGSNTGELFF. In nucleotides, the CDR3 is TGTGCCAGCAGGCCCTTGGGGGGTTCGAACACCGGGGAGCTGTTTTTT. The chain couples TRBV11-2 to TRBJ2-2, with D possibly being TRBD2 (6 bases). The CDR3 loop spans 16 amino acids. Trimming pared 6 bases from V and 0 bases from J, leaving 14 bases between. Germline V gene data show CDR1 as SGHAT and CDR2 as FQNNGV.

This sequence joins TRBV7-2 and TRBJ2-1, with 15 nucleotides matching TRBD2. J lost 10 bases, V lost 4 bases, and 11 bases had no gene match. This CDR3 is built from 17 residues. Germline CDR1 is SGHTA and CDR2 is FQGNSA. CDR3 loop: CASSSAAGLAGGGEQFF. In nucleotides, the CDR3 is TGTGCCAGCAGCTCCGCGGCGGGACTAGCGGGAGGTGGAGAGCAGTTCTTC. Based on the CDR3 plus reference TRBV7-2 and TRBJ2-1, the full variable domain is GAGVSQSPSNKVTEKGKDVELRCDPISGHTALYWYRQSLGQGLEFLIYFQGNSAPDKSGLPSDRFSAERTGGSVSTLTIQRTQQEDSAVYLCASSSAAGLAGGGEQFFGPGTRLTVL.

This clonotype was picked up many times. The chain links TRBV12-5 to TRBJ2-5; 10 positions match TRBD2. The J segment lost 4 bases and the V segment lost 1 base, leaving 3 bases of the junction unmatched. From germline, CDR1 is LGHNT and CDR2 FRNRAP. This CDR3 is built from 15 residues. The CDR3 DNA follows: TGTGCTAGTGGTTTGGCTATAGCGGGAGGAGAGACCCAGTACTTC. Amino acid sequence: CASGLAIAGGETQYF. The complete variable domain, with remaining parts taken from reference TRBV12-5 and TRBJ2-5, reads DARVTQTPRHKVTEMGQEVTMRCQPILGHNTVFWYRQTMMQGLELLAYFRNRAPLDDSGMPKDRFSAEMPDATLATLKIQPSEPRDSAVYFCASGLAIAGGETQYFGPGTRLLVL.